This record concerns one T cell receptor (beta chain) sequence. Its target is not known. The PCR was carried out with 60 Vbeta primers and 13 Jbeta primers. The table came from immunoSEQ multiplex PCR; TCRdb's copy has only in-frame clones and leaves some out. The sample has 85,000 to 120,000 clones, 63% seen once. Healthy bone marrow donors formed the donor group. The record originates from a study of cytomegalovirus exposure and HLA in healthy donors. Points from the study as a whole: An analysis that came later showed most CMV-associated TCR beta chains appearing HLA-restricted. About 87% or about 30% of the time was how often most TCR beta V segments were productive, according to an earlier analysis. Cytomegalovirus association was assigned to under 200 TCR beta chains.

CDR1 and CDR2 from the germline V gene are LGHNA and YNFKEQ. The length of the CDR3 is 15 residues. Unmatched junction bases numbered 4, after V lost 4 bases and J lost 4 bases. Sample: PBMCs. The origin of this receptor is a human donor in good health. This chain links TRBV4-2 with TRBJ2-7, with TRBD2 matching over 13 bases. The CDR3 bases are TGTGCCAGCAGCCCCGGGACTAGCGGGGCTTACGAGCAGTACTTC. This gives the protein CASSPGTSGAYEQYF.